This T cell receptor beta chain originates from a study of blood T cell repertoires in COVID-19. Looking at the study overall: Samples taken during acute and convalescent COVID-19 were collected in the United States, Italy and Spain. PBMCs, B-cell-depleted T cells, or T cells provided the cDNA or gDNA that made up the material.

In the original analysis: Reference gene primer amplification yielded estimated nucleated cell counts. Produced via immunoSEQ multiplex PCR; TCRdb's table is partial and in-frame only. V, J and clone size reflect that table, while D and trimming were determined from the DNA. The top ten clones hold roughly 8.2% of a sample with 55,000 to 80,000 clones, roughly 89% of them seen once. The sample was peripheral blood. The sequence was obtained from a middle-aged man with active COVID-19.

CDR3 bases: TGCAGCGCGCTAAGATTCGGGACAGCAATCACCGGGGAGCTGTTTTTT. The encoded protein is CSALRFGTAITGELFF. V usage is TRBV29-1 and J usage is TRBJ2-2, with 7 positions matching TRBD1. V gave up 7 bases and J gave up 4 bases; unmatched junction bases: 15. Germline-derived CDR1 and CDR2 are SQVTM and ANQGSEA. The CDR3 covers 16 residues.